This T cell receptor beta chain was documented in a study of T cells in Graves' hyperthyroidism and ophthalmopathy. Study overall: Peripheral blood samples were taken at initial diagnosis, prior to any treatment.

This clonotype was observed many times. Amplification yielded TCR beta CDR3 regions, with RNA transcripts as the source. HTBI primers were employed in a first-round RT-PCR of the TCR CDR3. TCRdb recomputed calls from the multiplex PCR reads with MiXCR, one row per CDR3 protein. The table has about 600,000 distinct CDR3 sequences, 15% to 20% seen once. Used for diagnoses were clinical symptoms, serum thyroxine and TRAb, thyroid ultrasound and orbital computed tomography. Germline-derived CDR1 and CDR2 are SGHAT and FQNNGV. The CDR3 length is 17 residues. V shed 5 bases, J shed 1 base, and the junction held 11 bases outside the gene matches.

The material sequenced was blood. The chain uses TRBV11-2 and TRBJ2-3, with TRBD1 matching over 8 bases. This TCR was recovered from a woman between 40 and 50 years old with Graves' ophthalmopathy. CDR3 in amino acids: CASSPTLTGVGTDTQYF. The CDR3 region has the DNA TGTGCCAGCAGCCCTACATTGACAGGGGTCGGCACAGATACGCAGTATTTT.